This TCR beta chain comes out of a study of blood T cell repertoires in COVID-19. Data came from immunoSEQ multiplex PCR; TCRdb stores just in-frame clones and leaves some out. The table lists approximately 220,000 clones, over 70% of them singletons. V was pared by 3 bases and J by 5 bases, with 5 bases between. There are 12 residues in the CDR3. Germline V gives CDR1 LNHDA, CDR2 SQIVND (reference sequence). The sequenced material came from peripheral blood. The chain uses TRBV19 and TRBJ2-1; unclear D gene. This receptor was obtained from a woman aged 80 or over with acute or convalescent COVID-19. The CDR3 nucleotides are TGTGCCAGTAGTATGAGGCACAATGAGCAGTTCTTC. Its protein is CASSMRHNEQFF.